This TCR beta chain originates from a study of cytomegalovirus exposure and HLA in healthy donors. 13 Jbeta primers and 60 Vbeta primers were used for the PCR. Repertoires were generated with immunoSEQ multiplex PCR, while TCRdb's copy carries only in-frame clones and drops some. This sample has 200,000 to 300,000 clones, with 84% found just once. Germline loops: CDR1 SGHRS, CDR2 YFSETQ. Trimming cost V 0 bases and J 0 bases, with 4 bases left between them. The CDR3 extends over 14 amino acids. The receptor's source is a woman aged 40 to 55 in good health and CMV-seropositive. Sequenced input: PBMCs. The chain links TRBV5-1 to TRBJ1-3; D is ambiguous. CDR3 sequence reads: CASSLDNSGNTIYF. CDR3 DNA sequence: TGCGCCAGCAGCTTGGACAACTCTGGAAACACCATATATTTT.